This TCR beta chain was profiled in a study of shared clonotypes between healthy human individuals. V was clipped by 3 bases and J by 5 bases; unmatched bases: 5. The CDR3 consists of 14 residues. The germline V gene encodes CDR1 SGHVS and CDR2 FQNEAQ. Several immunoSEQ plates received, in even portions, the genomic DNA of each subset. Sequenced by immunoSEQ multiplex PCR; TCRdb stores in-frame clones only, minus some. The sample lists some 240,000 clones, about 65% occurring once. The source of this sequence is a man under 40 in good health. The V gene is TRBV7-8, the J gene TRBJ2-7; TRBD1 aligns across 9 bases. The sample comprised memory CD4+ T cells sorted from blood. Noted subset: CD45RA-negative fraction. CDR3 amino acids: CASSFDRGTNEQYF. For the CDR3, the DNA is TGTGCCAGCAGCTTCGACAGGGGGACGAACGAGCAGTACTTC.